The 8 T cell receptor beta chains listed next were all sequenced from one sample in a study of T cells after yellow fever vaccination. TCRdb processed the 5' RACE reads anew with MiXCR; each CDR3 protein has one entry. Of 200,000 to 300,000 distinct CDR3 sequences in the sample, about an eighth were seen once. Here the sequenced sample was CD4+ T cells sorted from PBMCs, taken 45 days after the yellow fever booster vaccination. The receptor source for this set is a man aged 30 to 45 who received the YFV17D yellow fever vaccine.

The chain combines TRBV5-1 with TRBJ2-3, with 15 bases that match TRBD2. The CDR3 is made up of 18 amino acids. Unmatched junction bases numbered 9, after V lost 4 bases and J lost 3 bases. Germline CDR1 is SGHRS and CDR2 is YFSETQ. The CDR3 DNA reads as TGCGCCAGCAGCCCGAGACGCGGACTAGCGGGAGGGACAGATACGCAGTATTTT. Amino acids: CASSPRRGLAGGTDTQYF.

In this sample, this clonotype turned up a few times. The CDR3 region is CASSLFGRGRVYNEQFF. CDR3 sequence (DNA): TGCGCCAGCAGCTTGTTTGGGCGCGGGAGAGTATACAATGAGCAGTTCTTC. The chain couples TRBV5-1 to TRBJ2-1; TRBD2 agrees at 7 bases. The CDR3 runs to 17 residues. Germline assignment: CDR1 SGHRS and CDR2 YFSETQ. J gave up 4 bases and V 1 base, and 11 bases lay outside the gene matches.

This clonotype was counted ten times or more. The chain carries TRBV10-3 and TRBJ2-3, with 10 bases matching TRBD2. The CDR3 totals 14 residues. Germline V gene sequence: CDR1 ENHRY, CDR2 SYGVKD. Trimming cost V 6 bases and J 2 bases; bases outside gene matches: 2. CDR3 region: CAIRGTSDTDTQYF. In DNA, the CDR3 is TGTGCCATCAGGGGGACTAGCGACACAGATACGCAGTATTTT.

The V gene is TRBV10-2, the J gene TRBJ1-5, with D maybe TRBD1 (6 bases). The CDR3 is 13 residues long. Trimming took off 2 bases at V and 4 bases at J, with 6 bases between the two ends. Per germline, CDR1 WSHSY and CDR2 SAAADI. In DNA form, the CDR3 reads TGCGCCAGCAGTGAGAGGGGGAATCAGCCCCAGCATTTT. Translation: CASSERGNQPQHF.

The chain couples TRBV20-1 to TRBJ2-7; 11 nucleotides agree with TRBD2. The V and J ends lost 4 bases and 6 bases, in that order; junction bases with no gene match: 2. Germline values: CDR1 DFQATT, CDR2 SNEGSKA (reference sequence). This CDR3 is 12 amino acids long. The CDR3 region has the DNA TGCAGTGCTACGGGACTAGCGGTCGAGCAGTACTTC. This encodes CSATGLAVEQYF.

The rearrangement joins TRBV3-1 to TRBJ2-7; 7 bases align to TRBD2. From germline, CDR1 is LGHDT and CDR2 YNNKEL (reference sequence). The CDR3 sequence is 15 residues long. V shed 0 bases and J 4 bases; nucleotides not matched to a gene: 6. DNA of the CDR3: TGTGCCAGCAGCCAAGATCTGCGGGAGAGTTACGAGCAGTACTTC. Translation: CASSQDLRESYEQYF.

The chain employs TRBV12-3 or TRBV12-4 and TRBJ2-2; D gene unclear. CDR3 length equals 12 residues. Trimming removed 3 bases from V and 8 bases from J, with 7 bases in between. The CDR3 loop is CASSFPRGELFF. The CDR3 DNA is TGTGCCAGCAGTTTCCCGAGGGGGGAGCTGTTTTTT.

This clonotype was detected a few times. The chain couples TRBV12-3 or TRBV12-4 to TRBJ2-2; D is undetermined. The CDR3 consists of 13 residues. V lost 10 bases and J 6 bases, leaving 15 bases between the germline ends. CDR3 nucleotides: TGTGCCATCTCACTCGGGTCCGCCGGGGAGCTGTTTTTT. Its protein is CAISLGSAGELFF.